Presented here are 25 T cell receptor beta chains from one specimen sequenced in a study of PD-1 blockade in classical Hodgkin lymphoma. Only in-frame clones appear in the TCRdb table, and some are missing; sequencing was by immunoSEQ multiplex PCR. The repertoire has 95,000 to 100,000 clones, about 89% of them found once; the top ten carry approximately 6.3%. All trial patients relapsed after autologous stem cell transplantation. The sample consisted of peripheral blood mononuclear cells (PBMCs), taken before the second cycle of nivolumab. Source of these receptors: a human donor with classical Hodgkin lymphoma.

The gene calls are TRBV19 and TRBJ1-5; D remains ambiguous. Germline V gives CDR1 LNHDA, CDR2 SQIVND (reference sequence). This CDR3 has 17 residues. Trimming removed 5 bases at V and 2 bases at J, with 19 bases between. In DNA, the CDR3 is TGTGCCAGTAGTCCCCGTTGGGGTGTAGCAGGCAATCAGCCCCAGCATTTT. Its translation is CASSPRWGVAGNQPQHF.

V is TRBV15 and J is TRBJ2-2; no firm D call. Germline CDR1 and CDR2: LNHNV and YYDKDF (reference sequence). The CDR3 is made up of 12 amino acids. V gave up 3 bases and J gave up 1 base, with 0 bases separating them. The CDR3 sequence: CATSRNTGELFF. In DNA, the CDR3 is TGTGCCACCAGCAGGAACACCGGGGAGCTGTTTTTT.

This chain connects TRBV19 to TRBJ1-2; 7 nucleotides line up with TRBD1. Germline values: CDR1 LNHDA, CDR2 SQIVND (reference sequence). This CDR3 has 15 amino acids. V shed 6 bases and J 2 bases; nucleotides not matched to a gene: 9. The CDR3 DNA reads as TGTGCCAGTAGGCGACAAACAGGGGAGAACTATGGCTACACCTTC. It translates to CASRRQTGENYGYTF.

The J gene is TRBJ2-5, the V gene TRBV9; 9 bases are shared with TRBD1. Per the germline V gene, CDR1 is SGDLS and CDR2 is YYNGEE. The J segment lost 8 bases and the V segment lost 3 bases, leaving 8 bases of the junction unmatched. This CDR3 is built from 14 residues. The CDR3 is CASSAAGQGYTQYF. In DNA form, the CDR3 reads TGTGCCAGCAGCGCAGCGGGACAGGGTTACACCCAGTACTTC. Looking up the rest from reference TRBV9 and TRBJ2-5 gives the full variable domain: DSGVTQTPKHLITATGQRVTLRCSPRSGDLSVYWYQQSLDQGLQFLIQYYNGEERAKGNILERFSAQQFPDLHSELNLSSLELGDSALYFCASSAAGQGYTQYFGPGTRLLVL.

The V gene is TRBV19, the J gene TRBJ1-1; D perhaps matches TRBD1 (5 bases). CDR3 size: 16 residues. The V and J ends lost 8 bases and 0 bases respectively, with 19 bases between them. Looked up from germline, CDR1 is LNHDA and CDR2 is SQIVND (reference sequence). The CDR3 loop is CASPPRRTNMNTEAFF. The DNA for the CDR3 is TGTGCCAGTCCCCCTCGCCGGACAAATATGAACACTGAAGCTTTCTTT.

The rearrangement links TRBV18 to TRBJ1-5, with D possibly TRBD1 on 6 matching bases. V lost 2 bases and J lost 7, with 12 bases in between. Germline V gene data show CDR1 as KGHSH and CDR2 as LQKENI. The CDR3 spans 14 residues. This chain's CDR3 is CASSPGAGDQPQHF. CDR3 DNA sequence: TGTGCCAGCTCACCAGGGGCAGGGGACCAGCCCCAGCATTTT.

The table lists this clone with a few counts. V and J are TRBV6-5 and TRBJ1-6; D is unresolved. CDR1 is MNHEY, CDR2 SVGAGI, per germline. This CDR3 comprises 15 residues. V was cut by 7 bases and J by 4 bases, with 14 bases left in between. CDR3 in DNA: TGTGCCAGCACCTACGCAGGTTCTTATAATTCACCCCTCCACTTT. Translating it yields CASTYAGSYNSPLHF.

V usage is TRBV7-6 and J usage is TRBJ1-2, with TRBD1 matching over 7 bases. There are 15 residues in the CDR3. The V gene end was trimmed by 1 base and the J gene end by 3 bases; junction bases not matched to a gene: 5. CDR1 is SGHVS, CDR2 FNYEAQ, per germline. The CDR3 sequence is CASSLETGWDYGYTF. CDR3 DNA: TGTGCCAGCAGCTTAGAGACAGGGTGGGACTATGGCTACACCTTC.

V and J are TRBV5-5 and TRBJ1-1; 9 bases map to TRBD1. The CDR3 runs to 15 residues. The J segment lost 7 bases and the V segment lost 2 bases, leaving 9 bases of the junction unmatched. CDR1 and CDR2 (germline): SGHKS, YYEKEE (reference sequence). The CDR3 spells CASSLRTGVNDEAFF. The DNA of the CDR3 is TGTGCCAGCAGCTTAAGGACAGGGGTGAATGATGAAGCTTTCTTT.

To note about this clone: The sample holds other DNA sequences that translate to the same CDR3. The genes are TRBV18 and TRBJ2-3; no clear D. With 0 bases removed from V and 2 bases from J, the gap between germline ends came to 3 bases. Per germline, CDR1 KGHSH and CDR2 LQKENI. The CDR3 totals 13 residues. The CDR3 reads CASSPPTTDTQYF. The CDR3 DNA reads TGTGCCAGCTCACCACCAACCACAGATACGCAGTATTTT.

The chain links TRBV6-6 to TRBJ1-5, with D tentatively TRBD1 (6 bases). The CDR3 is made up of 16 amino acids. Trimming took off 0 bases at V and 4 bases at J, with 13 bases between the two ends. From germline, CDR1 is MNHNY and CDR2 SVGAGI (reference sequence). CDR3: CASSYSRGGANQPQHF. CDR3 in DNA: TGTGCCAGCAGTTACTCGAGGGGGGGGGCAAATCAGCCCCAGCATTTT.

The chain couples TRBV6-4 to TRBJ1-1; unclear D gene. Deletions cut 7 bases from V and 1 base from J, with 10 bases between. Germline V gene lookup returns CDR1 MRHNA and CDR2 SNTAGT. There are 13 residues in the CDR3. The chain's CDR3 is CASIPPGNTEAFF. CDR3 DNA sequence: TGTGCCAGCATCCCACCGGGGAACACTGAAGCTTTCTTT.

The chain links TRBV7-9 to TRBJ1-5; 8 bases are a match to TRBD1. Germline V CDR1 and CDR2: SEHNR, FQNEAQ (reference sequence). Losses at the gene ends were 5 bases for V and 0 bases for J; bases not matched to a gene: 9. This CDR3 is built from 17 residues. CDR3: CASSRLDREYSNQPQHF. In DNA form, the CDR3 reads TGTGCCAGCAGCCGGTTGGACAGGGAATATAGCAATCAGCCCCAGCATTTT. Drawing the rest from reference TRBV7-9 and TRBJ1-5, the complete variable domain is DTGVSQNPRHKITKRGQNVTFRCDPISEHNRLYWYRQTLGQGPEFLTYFQNEAQLEKSRLLSDRFSAERPKGSFSTLEIQRTEQGDSAMYLCASSRLDREYSNQPQHFGDGTRLSIL.

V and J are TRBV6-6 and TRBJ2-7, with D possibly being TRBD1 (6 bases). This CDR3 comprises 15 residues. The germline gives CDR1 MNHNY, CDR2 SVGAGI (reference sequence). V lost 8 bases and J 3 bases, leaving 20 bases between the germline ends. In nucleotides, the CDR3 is TGTGCCAGCGTACCCGACGGGACACGACACTACGAGCAGTACTTC. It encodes CASVPDGTRHYEQYF.

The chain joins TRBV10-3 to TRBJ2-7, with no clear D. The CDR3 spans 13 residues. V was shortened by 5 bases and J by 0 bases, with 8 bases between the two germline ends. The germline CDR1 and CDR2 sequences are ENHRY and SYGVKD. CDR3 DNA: TGTGCCATCAGTTGGGCGGTCTCCTACGAGCAGTACTTC. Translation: CAISWAVSYEQYF.

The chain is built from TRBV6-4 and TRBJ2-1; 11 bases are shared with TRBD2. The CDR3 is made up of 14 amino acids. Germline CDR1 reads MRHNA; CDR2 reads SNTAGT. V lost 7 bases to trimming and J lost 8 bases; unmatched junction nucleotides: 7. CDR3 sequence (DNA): TGTGCCAGCAAATCGACTAGCGGGGCCGATGAGCAGTTCTTC. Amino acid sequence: CASKSTSGADEQFF.

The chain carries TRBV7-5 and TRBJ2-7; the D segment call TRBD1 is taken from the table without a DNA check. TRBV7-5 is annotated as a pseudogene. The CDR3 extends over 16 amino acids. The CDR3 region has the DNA TGTGCCAGAAGCTTAGTTGACAGGGCCCGAGGGGGGGAGCAGTACTTC. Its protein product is CARSLVDRARGGEQYF.

DNA of the CDR3: TGTGCCAGCAGTTACGACAGAACGAACACCGGGGAGCTGTTTTTT. It codes for CASSYDRTNTGELFF. The V call is TRBV6-5, the J call TRBJ2-2, with D tentatively TRBD1 (5 bases). Germline CDR1 is MNHEY and CDR2 is SVGAGI. The ends were cut back, 2 bases at V and 0 bases at J, with 7 bases in the middle. The CDR3 is 15 residues long.

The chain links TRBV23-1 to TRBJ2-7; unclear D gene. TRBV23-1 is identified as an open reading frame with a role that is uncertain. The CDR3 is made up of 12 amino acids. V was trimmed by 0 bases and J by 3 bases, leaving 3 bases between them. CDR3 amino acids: CASSQSFYEQYF. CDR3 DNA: TGCGCCAGCAGTCAATCGTTCTACGAGCAGTACTTC.

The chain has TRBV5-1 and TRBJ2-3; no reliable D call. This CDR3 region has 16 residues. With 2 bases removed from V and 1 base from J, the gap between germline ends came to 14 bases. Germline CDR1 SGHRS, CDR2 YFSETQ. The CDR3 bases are TGCGCCAGCAGCTTACCGACCGGCGAAGGCACAGATACGCAGTATTTT. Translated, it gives CASSLPTGEGTDTQYF.

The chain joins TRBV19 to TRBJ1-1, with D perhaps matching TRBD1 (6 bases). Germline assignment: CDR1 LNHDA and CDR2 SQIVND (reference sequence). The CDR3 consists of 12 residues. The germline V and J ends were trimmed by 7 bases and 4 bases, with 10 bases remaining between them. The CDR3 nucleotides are TGTGCCAGTATCATGGGGGCCACTGAAGCTTTCTTT. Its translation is CASIMGATEAFF.

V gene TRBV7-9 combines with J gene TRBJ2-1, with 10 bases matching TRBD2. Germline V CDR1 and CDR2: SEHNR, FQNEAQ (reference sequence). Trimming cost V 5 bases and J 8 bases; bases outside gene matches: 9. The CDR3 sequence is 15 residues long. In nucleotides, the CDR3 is TGTGCCAGCAGCCCTCCCGGGACTAGCGCCGATGAGCAGTTCTTC. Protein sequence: CASSPPGTSADEQFF.

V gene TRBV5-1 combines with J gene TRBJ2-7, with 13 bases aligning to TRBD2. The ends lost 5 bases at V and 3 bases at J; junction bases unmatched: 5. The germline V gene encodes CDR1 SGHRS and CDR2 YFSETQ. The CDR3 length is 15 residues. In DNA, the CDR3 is TGCGCCAGCAGTCCTTGGACTAGCGGGGGCTACGAGCAGTACTTC. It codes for CASSPWTSGGYEQYF. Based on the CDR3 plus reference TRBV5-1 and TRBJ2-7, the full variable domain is KAGVTQTPRYLIKTRGQQVTLSCSPISGHRSVSWYQQTPGQGLQFLFEYFSETQRNKGNFPGRFSGRQFSNSRSEMNVSTLELGDSALYLCASSPWTSGGYEQYFGPGTRLTVT.

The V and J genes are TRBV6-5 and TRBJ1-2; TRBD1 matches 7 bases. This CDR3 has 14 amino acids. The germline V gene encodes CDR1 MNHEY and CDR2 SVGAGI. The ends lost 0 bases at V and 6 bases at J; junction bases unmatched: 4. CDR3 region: CASSYSQGVNGYTF. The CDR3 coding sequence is TGTGCCAGCAGTTACTCTCAGGGGGTGAATGGCTACACCTTC.

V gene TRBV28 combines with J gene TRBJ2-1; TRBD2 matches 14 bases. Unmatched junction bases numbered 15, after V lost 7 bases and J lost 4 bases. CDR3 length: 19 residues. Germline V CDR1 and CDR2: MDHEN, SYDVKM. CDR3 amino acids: CASNSYRGTSGGGYNEQFF. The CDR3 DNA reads TGTGCCAGCAACTCCTACCGGGGGACTAGCGGGGGTGGGTACAATGAGCAGTTCTTC.